These T cell receptor beta chains were read from a single sample in a study of blood T cells in healthy people across ages. TCRdb called the 5' RACE reads again in MiXCR, with one record for every CDR3 protein. The sample lists 800,000 or so distinct CDR3 sequences, around 68% occurring once. Source material: blood. Receptors originate from a man aged 30 to 39 in good health. Each CDR3 is given with its conserved first and last residue. Each record gives: V gene, clone size, CDR3 length, J gene, D gene, CDR3 protein, CDR3 DNA. D genes are given only for firm matches. Some rows mark clone size as missing; the rest say once, few, many or name a class of expanded clone.

v_call: TRBV6-2/TRBV6-3; clone_size: -; cdr3_length: 13; j_call: TRBJ1-5; d_call: -; cdr3_aa: CASQIRPSGPQHF; cdr3_nt: TGTGCCAGCCAAATTAGGCCTTCAGGGCCCCAGCATTTT
v_call: TRBV7-2; clone_size: -; cdr3_length: 15; j_call: TRBJ2-7; d_call: TRBD2; cdr3_aa: CASSLEGGGTYEQYF; cdr3_nt: TGTGCCAGCAGCTTAGAAGGCGGGGGTACCTACGAGCAGTACTTC
v_call: TRBV5-1; clone_size: many; cdr3_length: 14; j_call: TRBJ2-7; d_call: -; cdr3_aa: CASSLVGIGYEQYF; cdr3_nt: TGCGCCAGCAGCTTGGTGGGCATCGGCTACGAGCAGTACTTC
v_call: TRBV7-2; clone_size: -; cdr3_length: 17; j_call: TRBJ2-2; d_call: TRBD1; cdr3_aa: CASSQRQGPTNTGELFF; cdr3_nt: TGTGCCAGCAGCCAAAGACAGGGGCCGACGAACACCGGGGAGCTGTTTTTT
v_call: TRBV15; clone_size: -; cdr3_length: 14; j_call: TRBJ1-6; d_call: -; cdr3_aa: CATSRTSRNSPLHF; cdr3_nt: TGTGCCACCAGCAGGACATCGCGAAATTCACCCCTCCACTTT
v_call: TRBV4-2; clone_size: -; cdr3_length: 16; j_call: TRBJ2-3; d_call: TRBD1; cdr3_aa: CASSQSRDRSTDTQYF; cdr3_nt: TGTGCCAGCAGCCAAAGTCGGGACAGGAGCACAGATACGCAGTATTTT
v_call: TRBV4-1; clone_size: -; cdr3_length: 16; j_call: TRBJ1-5; d_call: -; cdr3_aa: CASSQDGGLSNQPQHF; cdr3_nt: TGCGCCAGCAGCCAAGATGGCGGCTTGAGCAATCAGCCCCAGCATTTT
v_call: TRBV27; clone_size: few; cdr3_length: 13; j_call: TRBJ1-2; d_call: -; cdr3_aa: CASSLGWTGGYTF; cdr3_nt: TGTGCCAGCAGTTTAGGTTGGACGGGGGGCTACACCTTC
v_call: TRBV12-3/TRBV12-4; clone_size: once; cdr3_length: 12; j_call: TRBJ1-5; d_call: -; cdr3_aa: CASSTPFRPQHF; cdr3_nt: TGTGCCAGCAGTACACCATTTCGGCCCCAGCATTTT
v_call: TRBV10-3; clone_size: -; cdr3_length: 15; j_call: TRBJ2-6; d_call: -; cdr3_aa: CAIKGGQGWANVLTF; cdr3_nt: TGTGCCATCAAGGGCGGGCAGGGCTGGGCCAACGTCCTGACTTTC
v_call: TRBV6-2/TRBV6-3; clone_size: -; cdr3_length: 11; j_call: TRBJ1-1; d_call: -; cdr3_aa: CATHIRGEAFF; cdr3_nt: TGTGCCACCCATATCCGAGGAGAAGCTTTCTTT
v_call: TRBV27; clone_size: -; cdr3_length: 14; j_call: TRBJ2-1; d_call: -; cdr3_aa: CASSLWQGGNEQFF; cdr3_nt: TGTGCCAGCAGTTTATGGCAGGGAGGCAATGAGCAGTTCTTC
v_call: TRBV2; clone_size: -; cdr3_length: 12; j_call: TRBJ1-2; d_call: -; cdr3_aa: CASSEPPYGYTF; cdr3_nt: TGTGCCAGCAGTGAACCTCCTTATGGCTACACCTTC
v_call: TRBV2; clone_size: -; cdr3_length: 16; j_call: TRBJ2-5; d_call: TRBD2; cdr3_aa: CASSDTVRGGQETQYF; cdr3_nt: TGTGCCAGCAGTGACACGGTGCGGGGGGGCCAAGAGACCCAGTACTTC
v_call: TRBV4-3; clone_size: -; cdr3_length: 16; j_call: TRBJ1-2; d_call: TRBD1; cdr3_aa: CASSQALLGTGDGYTF; cdr3_nt: TGCGCCAGCAGCCAAGCGCTTCTCGGGACAGGGGATGGCTACACCTTC
v_call: TRBV5-6; clone_size: -; cdr3_length: 13; j_call: TRBJ2-3; d_call: -; cdr3_aa: CASSWGSTDTQYF; cdr3_nt: TGTGCCAGCAGCTGGGGGAGCACAGATACGCAGTATTTT
v_call: TRBV7-3; clone_size: few; cdr3_length: 15; j_call: TRBJ2-1; d_call: TRBD1; cdr3_aa: CASSLSGRGSNEQFF; cdr3_nt: TGTGCCAGCAGCTTAAGCGGCAGGGGGAGCAATGAGCAGTTCTTC
v_call: TRBV12-3/TRBV12-4; clone_size: few; cdr3_length: 12; j_call: TRBJ2-6; d_call: -; cdr3_aa: CASIGGANVLTF; cdr3_nt: TGTGCCAGTATCGGTGGGGCCAACGTCCTGACTTTC
v_call: TRBV28; clone_size: -; cdr3_length: 14; j_call: TRBJ2-1; d_call: TRBD1; cdr3_aa: CASSPGTDYNEQFF; cdr3_nt: TGTGCCAGCAGTCCAGGGACAGATTACAATGAGCAGTTCTTC
v_call: TRBV5-5; clone_size: -; cdr3_length: 14; j_call: TRBJ2-3; d_call: TRBD2; cdr3_aa: CASSHGGAEDTQYF; cdr3_nt: TGTGCCAGCAGTCACGGGGGGGCGGAAGATACGCAGTATTTT
v_call: TRBV10-3; clone_size: -; cdr3_length: 15; j_call: TRBJ1-4; d_call: TRBD1; cdr3_aa: CAISDRTGGDEKLFF; cdr3_nt: TGTGCCATCAGTGATAGGACAGGGGGAGATGAAAAACTGTTTTTT
v_call: TRBV9; clone_size: -; cdr3_length: 14; j_call: TRBJ2-6; d_call: -; cdr3_aa: CASSRQGGANVLTF; cdr3_nt: TGTGCCAGCAGCCGTCAAGGGGGGGCCAACGTCCTGACTTTC
v_call: TRBV12-3/TRBV12-4; clone_size: -; cdr3_length: 14; j_call: TRBJ1-1; d_call: -; cdr3_aa: CASSRRGPGTEAFF; cdr3_nt: TGTGCCAGCAGTCGCAGGGGTCCTGGCACTGAAGCTTTCTTT
v_call: TRBV27; clone_size: few; cdr3_length: 14; j_call: TRBJ2-7; d_call: -; cdr3_aa: CASSPSGYSNEQYF; cdr3_nt: TGTGCCAGCAGTCCCTCCGGATATTCGAACGAGCAGTACTTC
v_call: TRBV4-3; clone_size: -; cdr3_length: 13; j_call: TRBJ2-7; d_call: -; cdr3_aa: CASSHDRSDEQYF; cdr3_nt: TGCGCCAGCAGCCACGATCGGTCCGACGAGCAGTACTTC
v_call: TRBV12-3/TRBV12-4; clone_size: -; cdr3_length: 15; j_call: TRBJ1-1; d_call: -; cdr3_aa: CASGEVQAMNTEAFF; cdr3_nt: TGTGCCAGCGGAGAGGTACAGGCTATGAACACTGAAGCTTTCTTT
v_call: TRBV9; clone_size: -; cdr3_length: 18; j_call: TRBJ2-1; d_call: -; cdr3_aa: CASSPHLSRARGADEQFF; cdr3_nt: TGTGCCAGCAGCCCCCACCTATCCAGGGCCCGGGGAGCCGATGAGCAGTTCTTC
v_call: TRBV6-1; clone_size: -; cdr3_length: 15; j_call: TRBJ1-5; d_call: TRBD1; cdr3_aa: CASSTTGGQGQPQHF; cdr3_nt: TGTGCCAGCAGTACAACAGGGGGGCAGGGTCAGCCCCAGCATTTT
v_call: TRBV20-1; clone_size: -; cdr3_length: 13; j_call: TRBJ2-5; d_call: TRBD2; cdr3_aa: CSALGGAQETQYF; cdr3_nt: TGCAGTGCTTTGGGAGGGGCCCAAGAGACCCAGTACTTC
v_call: TRBV2; clone_size: -; cdr3_length: 13; j_call: TRBJ1-5; d_call: -; cdr3_aa: CASSEAPPQPQHF; cdr3_nt: TGTGCCAGCAGTGAAGCGCCCCCACAGCCCCAGCATTTT